A few counts support the clone carrying this T cell receptor (beta chain). Its matching antigen is unknown. V lost 7 bases and J 2 bases, leaving 9 bases between the germline ends. The CDR3 extends over 13 amino acids. From the 5' RACE reads, TCRdb called clonotypes with MiXCR, one entry per CDR3 protein. The table has about 410,000 distinct CDR3 sequences, roughly 17% seen once; the top ten hold 20% to 25%. The data stem from a study of T-cell memory formation after mild COVID-19. Study findings and constraints: CD4+ contracting clones were found mainly in CM and EM, and CD8+ ones in EMRA.

V usage is TRBV12-3 or TRBV12-4 and J usage is TRBJ2-1; the D gene could be TRBD1 or TRBD2 (5 bases each). This TCR came from a man aged 18 to 35 who had mild COVID-19 (a few samples of this study predate the infection). Cell type and time point are not known. Sequenced input: PBMCs or a T cell subset sorted from them (not recorded which). The CDR3 DNA is TGTGCCAGCAACCCGGGACCCTACAATGAGCAGTTCTTC. Its translation: CASNPGPYNEQFF.